This T cell receptor beta chain was sequenced in a study of blood T cell repertoires in COVID-19. There are a few counts of this clone. Sequencing was performed with immunoSEQ multiplex PCR; in TCRdb, only in-frame clones are kept and a portion is missing. The profile shows about 160,000 clones, roughly 80% of them singletons. The clonotype comes from a woman aged 55-70 years who had recovered from COVID-19. The specimen was PBMCs or T cells enriched from blood (not recorded which).

CDR3 in DNA: TGCGCCAGCAGCCAAAGTGTTCCGGGGGGGTTCCAAGAGACCCAGTACTTC. Translation: CASSQSVPGGFQETQYF. V and J are TRBV4-1 and TRBJ2-5, with 8 bases that match TRBD2. The V segment lost 2 bases and the J segment 1 base; nucleotides outside the gene matches: 9. Germline V gene data show CDR1 as MGHRA and CDR2 as YSYEKL. The CDR3 is 17 amino acids.